This T cell receptor (beta chain) stems from a study of T-cell reconstitution after alpha-beta-depleted transplantation in children. The CDR3 totals 14 residues. Trimming cost V 2 bases and J 6 bases; bases outside gene matches: 4. Germline CDR1 reads MNHEY; CDR2 reads SVGAGI. This sample's TCRbeta library carried unique molecular identifier barcodes. TCRdb passed the PCR reads through MiXCR, listing each CDR3 protein once. The data show fewer than 550,000 distinct CDR3 sequences, 11% seen once. This clonotype turned up a few times. The rearrangement uses TRBV6-5 and TRBJ2-4; TRBD1 aligns across 7 bases. This clonotype originated in a human donor who donated a stem cell graft to a child with acute myeloid leukemia. The sample was PBMCs from the stem cell graft donor, taken from the stem cell graft. The CDR3 spells CASSYGAGGNIQYF. CDR3 coding DNA: TGTGCCAGCAGTTACGGGGCAGGGGGAAACATTCAGTACTTC.